This T cell receptor (beta chain) was identified during a study of regulatory and conventional T cells in breast cancer. V lost 6 bases and J lost 7, with 12 bases in between. Germline CDR1 is SGHTA and CDR2 is FQGNSA. The CDR3 totals 12 residues. TCRdb ran MiXCR on the PCR reads and lists one entry per CDR3 protein. This sample has about 10,000 distinct CDR3 sequences, with just under 35% found just once. The chain uses TRBV7-2 and TRBJ1-2; D is uncertain. The sample consisted of conventional T cells from blood. The origin of this receptor is a male donor in good health. CDR3 loop: CASSPDMGGYTF. CDR3 nucleotides: TGTGCCAGCAGTCCCGACATGGGTGGCTACACCTTC.